These T cell receptor beta chains were read from a single sample in a study of blood T cell repertoires in COVID-19. This table comes from immunoSEQ multiplex PCR, and its TCRdb copy is limited to in-frame clones, with some not included. The sample carries a few hundred thousand clones, 86% recorded once. The specimen sequenced was PBMCs or T cells enriched from blood (not recorded which). Receptors were obtained from a woman aged 40-49 years with acute COVID-19. Each CDR3 is given without its conserved first and last residue.

v_call	j_call	cdr3_aa
TRBV4-3	TRBJ2-3	ASSQGQGLRTDTQY
TRBV7-9	TRBJ1-1	ASSRGGAEAF
TRBV5-1	TRBJ2-3	ASSPRTSGSSDTQY
TRBV19	TRBJ1-1	ASMGVRSKAF
TRBV19	TRBJ2-7	ASSQTGGDDEQY
TRBV19	TRBJ2-2	ASISGTANTGELF
TRBV19	TRBJ2-3	ASSISIPDTQY
TRBV7-3	TRBJ2-1	ASSLTSGSVNEQF
TRBV5-1	TRBJ2-1	ASSLWGGDEQF
TRBV28	TRBJ2-3	ASSSAGTGATDTQY
TRBV2	TRBJ2-7	ASSGTGVYEQY
TRBV10-2	TRBJ2-7	ASRTSGIHEQY
TRBV5-1	TRBJ2-3	ASTTGSATSTDTQY
TRBV29-1	TRBJ2-1	SGRDRGYNEQF
TRBV27	TRBJ1-1	ASSLWYGTVNTEAF
TRBV29-1	TRBJ1-6	SVRDTEDSPLH
TRBV28	TRBJ2-2	ASSPNRGRLAGELF
TRBV13	TRBJ2-4	ASSRTGNIQY